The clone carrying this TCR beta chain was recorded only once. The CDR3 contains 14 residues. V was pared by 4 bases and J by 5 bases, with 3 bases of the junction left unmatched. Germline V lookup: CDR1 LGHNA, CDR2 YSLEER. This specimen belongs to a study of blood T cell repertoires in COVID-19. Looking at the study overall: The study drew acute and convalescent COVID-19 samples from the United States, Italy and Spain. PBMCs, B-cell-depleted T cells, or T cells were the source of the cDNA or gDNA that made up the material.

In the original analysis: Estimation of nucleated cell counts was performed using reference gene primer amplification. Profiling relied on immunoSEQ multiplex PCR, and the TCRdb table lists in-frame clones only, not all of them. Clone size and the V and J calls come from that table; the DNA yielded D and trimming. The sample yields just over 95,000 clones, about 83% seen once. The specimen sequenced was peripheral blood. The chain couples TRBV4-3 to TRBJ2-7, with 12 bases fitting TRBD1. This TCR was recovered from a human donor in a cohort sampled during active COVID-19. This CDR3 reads CASSLGQGANEQYF. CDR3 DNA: TGCGCCAGCAGCCTGGGACAGGGGGCGAACGAGCAGTACTTC.